The 7 T cell receptor beta chains given below trace back to one sample, sequenced in a study of cytomegalovirus exposure and HLA in healthy donors. PCR primers comprised 60 Vbeta and 13 Jbeta primers. Some clones are missing from TCRdb's copy, which holds only in-frame ones; the method was immunoSEQ multiplex PCR. In the table there are around 220,000 clones, 70% to 80% of which are singletons. Sequenced material: PBMCs. The source of these receptors is a girl aged 2 to 10 in good health and CMV-seronegative.

This clone was counted once. The genes are TRBV2 and TRBJ2-7, with 8 bases that match TRBD2. Germline CDR1 SNHLY, CDR2 FYNNEI. The CDR3 consists of 15 residues. After removal of 2 bases from V and 3 bases from J, the junction contained 6 bases not matched to a gene. CDR3 loop: CASSEYAGLGYEQYF. The CDR3 region has the DNA TGTGCCAGCAGTGAATACGCGGGACTAGGCTACGAGCAGTACTTC.

The chain joins TRBV10-3 to TRBJ2-5; 9 bases are a match to TRBD1. The CDR3 is 11 residues long. The germline V gene has CDR1 ENHRY and CDR2 SYGVKD. With 10 bases clipped from V and 5 bases from J, the junction kept 2 bases outside the gene matches. The CDR3 sequence: CATGQGETQYF. For the CDR3, the DNA is TGTGCCACCGGACAGGGGGAGACCCAGTACTTC.

This sequence joins TRBV28 and TRBJ2-1; the D gene is possibly TRBD2 (5 bases). With 6 bases removed from V and 4 bases from J, the gap between germline ends came to 13 bases. The CDR3 is 14 amino acids. Germline assignment: CDR1 MDHEN and CDR2 SYDVKM. This CDR3 reads CASSLPGDYNEQFF. The CDR3, as DNA: TGTGCCAGCAGCCTACCCGGGGATTACAATGAGCAGTTCTTC.

This chain links TRBV10-1 with TRBJ2-3; maybe TRBD2 (6 bases). Trimming cost V 0 bases and J 7 bases, with 23 bases left between them. The CDR3 loop spans 18 amino acids. The germline V gene has CDR1 WNHNN and CDR2 SYGVQD (reference sequence). The CDR3 sequence is CASSESRRLVAAPHTQYF. CDR3 in DNA: TGCGCCAGCAGTGAGTCGAGGCGACTAGTAGCTGCGCCTCATACGCAGTATTTT.

The rearrangement joins TRBV6-1 to TRBJ1-4; 8 positions match TRBD1. CDR1 and CDR2 from the germline V gene are MNHNS and SASEGT. Losses at the gene ends were 6 bases for V and 5 bases for J; bases not matched to a gene: 8. This CDR3 contains 15 residues. The CDR3 protein is CASRHTRTGNEKLFF. CDR3 sequence (DNA): TGTGCCAGCAGACATACCAGGACAGGGAATGAAAAACTGTTTTTT.

The gene calls are TRBV4-2 and TRBJ2-1; 12 positions agree with TRBD2. Germline CDR1 LGHNA, CDR2 YNFKEQ. V gave up 0 bases and J gave up 7 bases; unmatched junction bases: 7. The CDR3 has 17 residues. The CDR3 nucleotides read TGTGCCAGCAGCCAAGACTTACTAGCGGGAGGAGGAAATGAGCAGTTCTTC. Protein product: CASSQDLLAGGGNEQFF.

The rearrangement uses TRBV29-1 and TRBJ2-7; perhaps TRBD2 as D (5 bases). This CDR3 contains 14 residues. Trimming cost V 7 bases and J 2 bases, with 18 bases left between them. Germline V gene sequence: CDR1 SQVTM, CDR2 ANQGSEA. CDR3 amino acids: CSADRAVRTYEQYF. In DNA, the CDR3 is TGCAGCGCTGACCGAGCGGTAAGAACCTACGAGCAGTACTTC.